The 27 T cell receptor beta chains in this list originate from one sample, sequenced in a study of blood T cells in healthy people across ages. Together with a sample-barcoded 5' primer, a J-beta primer mix was included in a second PCR lasting roughly 6 to 12 cycles. Each CDR3 protein is one row after TCRdb ran MiXCR on the 5' RACE reads. The sample shows around 1,700,000 distinct CDR3 sequences, 28% of them seen only once. The specimen was blood. The receptors were sampled from a woman younger than 45 in good health.

The chain uses TRBV5-1 and TRBJ2-6; D is uncertain. This CDR3 comprises 16 residues. From germline, CDR1 is SGHRS and CDR2 YFSETQ. Trimming shortened V by 4 bases and J by 1 base, and 12 bases separated the two germline ends. CDR3 nucleotides: TGCGCCAGCAGCCCCGGGTGTGGATCTGGGGCCAACGTCCTGACTTTC. Protein sequence: CASSPGCGSGANVLTF. Using reference TRBV5-1 and TRBJ2-6 for the parts outside the CDR3, the full variable domain is KAGVTQTPRYLIKTRGQQVTLSCSPISGHRSVSWYQQTPGQGLQFLFEYFSETQRNKGNFPGRFSGRQFSNSRSEMNVSTLELGDSALYLCASSPGCGSGANVLTFGAGSRLTVL.

V is TRBV6-5 and J is TRBJ2-3, with 11 bases lining up with TRBD2. The CDR3 sequence is 15 residues long. Trimming removed 5 bases from V and 5 bases from J; junction bases left unmatched: 6. From germline, CDR1 is MNHEY and CDR2 SVGAGI. This CDR3 is CASSIAGGQEDTQYF. The CDR3 DNA sequence: TGTGCCAGCAGTATAGCGGGGGGGCAGGAAGATACGCAGTATTTT.

In this sample, this clonotype turned up a few times. The genes are TRBV18 and TRBJ2-7; D may be TRBD1 (5 bases). Trimming stripped 3 bases from V and 0 bases from J, with 15 bases between. CDR3 length equals 16 residues. Germline loops: CDR1 KGHSH, CDR2 LQKENI. As DNA, the CDR3 is TGTGCCAGCTCACCGACATCAAGGGGTGGCTCCTACGAGCAGTACTTC. It encodes CASSPTSRGGSYEQYF.

The V gene is TRBV7-2, the J gene TRBJ1-2; 9 bases match TRBD1. The trim removed 5 bases at V and 8 bases at J, leaving 6 bases unmatched. Germline CDR1 is SGHTA and CDR2 is FQGNSA. The CDR3 sequence is 13 residues long. CDR3 loop: CASSPRTGEGYTF. The CDR3 bases are TGTGCCAGCAGCCCCAGGACAGGGGAAGGCTACACCTTC.

As for this clonotype: The junction departs from germline at one end; a sequencing error may be responsible. The chain employs TRBV6-6 and TRBJ2-4, with 9 positions matching TRBD2. The J call may be incorrect, as the DNA end agrees better with TRBJ2-7. Germline lookup yields CDR1 MNHNY and CDR2 SVGAGI (reference sequence). The CDR3 is 14 amino acids. The CDR3 nucleotides are TGTGACAGCAGCCTTAGCGGGAGAACCCACGAGCAGTACTTC. Protein product: CDSSLSGRTHEQYF.

CDR3 DNA sequence: TGTGCCAGCAGTTTAGTTTCAGCGAACTATGGCTACACCTTC. Protein sequence: CASSLVSANYGYTF. This chain connects TRBV12-3 or TRBV12-4 to TRBJ1-2, with unresolved D. The V and J ends lost 1 base and 2 bases respectively, with 8 bases between them. The length of the CDR3 is 14 residues.

The V and J genes are TRBV4-3 and TRBJ2-1; 11 nucleotides align to TRBD1. CDR1 and CDR2 (germline): LGHNA, YSLEER. The V segment lost 4 bases and the J segment 12 bases; nucleotides outside the gene matches: 14. The CDR3 totals 16 residues. The CDR3 bases are TGCGCCAGCAGCCCCTCGTCCCGGACAGGGGGCGATGGGCAGTTCTTC. It yields the protein CASSPSSRTGGDGQFF.

A remark on this clonotype: An end of the junction does not agree with germline; a read error may underlie this. The genes are TRBV27 and TRBJ2-7; maybe TRBD2 (6 bases). Germline CDR1 and CDR2: MNHEY and SMNVEV (reference sequence). This CDR3 has 14 amino acids. The CDR3 here is CAGEVSRGAYKQYF. The CDR3 DNA reads as TGTGCCGGAGAAGTTTCGCGGGGAGCCTACAAGCAGTACTTC.

In its sample, this clonotype was seen once. This clone may be a read error of a much larger clone one base away. The rearrangement uses TRBV5-1 and TRBJ2-4; tentatively, D is TRBD2 (7 bases). The DNA end lines up better with TRBJ2-7; the J call may be wrong. The CDR3 length is 14 residues. Looked up from germline, CDR1 is SGHRS and CDR2 is YFSETQ. The CDR3 region is CASRLGGTSYEQYF. CDR3 coding DNA: TGCGCCAGCCGACTCGGGGGGACATCCTACGAGCAGTACTTC.

The rearrangement joins TRBV18 to TRBJ1-5; D is perhaps TRBD1 (6 bases). This CDR3 comprises 16 residues. CDR1 and CDR2 (germline): KGHSH, LQKENI. Deletions cut 0 bases from V and 5 bases from J, with 14 bases between. The CDR3 nucleotides are TGTGCCAGCTCACCACCCGGACAGCGGGTTGATCAGCCCCAGCATTTT. Translated: CASSPPGQRVDQPQHF.

The chain couples TRBV19 to TRBJ2-1; TRBD1 might be the D (6 bases). CDR3 length equals 16 residues. CDR1 and CDR2 from the germline V gene are LNHDA and SQIVND (reference sequence). V was clipped by 3 bases and J by 4 bases, with 16 bases between them. The CDR3 DNA is TGTGCCAGTAGTATGCGGCAGGGGAAAGGGTACAATGAGCAGTTCTTC. Translation: CASSMRQGKGYNEQFF.

This clonotype was detected many times. The chain couples TRBV29-1 to TRBJ2-5; 7 bases match TRBD2. V lost 3 bases to trimming and J lost 3 bases; unmatched junction nucleotides: 4. This CDR3 spans 13 amino acids. Germline-derived CDR1 and CDR2 are SQVTM and ANQGSEA. CDR3 sequence (DNA): TGCAGCGTTGATGGGCTAGCGGAAGAGACCCAGTACTTC. Its translation is CSVDGLAEETQYF.

This clonotype came up many times. The chain combines TRBV12-3 or TRBV12-4 with TRBJ1-5, with D possibly matching TRBD1 (5 bases). Trimming took 4 bases from V and 7 from J, leaving 8 bases between them. The CDR3 is made up of 12 amino acids. In DNA, the CDR3 is TGTGCCAGCAGTTGGGGGAGGCAGCCCCAGCATTTT. Protein sequence: CASSWGRQPQHF.

The chain carries TRBV10-1 and TRBJ2-5; possibly TRBD1 or TRBD2 for D (6 bases each). V shed 6 bases and J shed 11 bases, with 22 bases lying between them. This CDR3 has 14 amino acids. Germline V gene sequence: CDR1 WNHNN, CDR2 SYGVQD (reference sequence). DNA of the CDR3: TGCGCCAGCAGGGAAGCTCCGGGGGCTAGAGAGCAGTACTTC. Its translation is CASREAPGAREQYF.

This clonotype was seen a handful of times. This chain links TRBV6-6 with TRBJ1-4; 7 nucleotides align to TRBD1. The germline V gene has CDR1 MNHNY and CDR2 SVGAGI (reference sequence). CDR3 size: 17 residues. After removal of 4 bases from V and 2 bases from J, the junction contained 10 bases not matched to a gene. In nucleotides, the CDR3 is TGTGCCAGCAGTTCCCACACAGGGGTTGGCACTAATGAAAAACTGTTTTTT. It specifies CASSSHTGVGTNEKLFF.

On this clonotype itself: A read error may produce the germline difference seen at one junction end. V usage is TRBV18 and J usage is TRBJ1-5; a weak D match, TRBD1 (5 bases). The germline CDR1 and CDR2 sequences are KGHSH and LQKENI. The CDR3 runs to 15 residues. CDR3 nucleotide sequence: TGTGCCAGCTCACCAGGGTGGGCAGGGCATCAGCCCCAGAATTTT. Translated: CASSPGWAGHQPQNF.

Details on this clonotype: An end of the junction differs from the germline gene, which may be a read error. The rearrangement links TRBV7-9 to TRBJ2-1, with 8 bases aligning to TRBD2. The germline V gene encodes CDR1 SEHNR and CDR2 FQNEAQ (reference sequence). This CDR3 is 16 amino acids long. The CDR3 protein is CTSSLGSSGPTNEQFF. The CDR3 nucleotides read TGTACCAGCAGCTTAGGTTCTAGCGGGCCTACCAATGAGCAGTTCTTC.

About this clonotype itself: Compared with germline, one end of the junction differs, possibly owing to a read error. This rearrangement joins TRBV2 to TRBJ1-1; D is ambiguous. The germline V gene encodes CDR1 SNHLY and CDR2 FYNNEI. This CDR3 has 12 amino acids. CDR3 loop: CASSEVYYEAFF. Written as DNA, the CDR3 is TGCGCCAGCAGTGAAGTTTATTATGAAGCTTTCTTT.

The J gene is TRBJ1-2, the V gene TRBV6-5; 8 bases fit TRBD1. CDR3 length: 15 residues. Germline CDR1 reads MNHEY; CDR2 reads SVGAGI. After removal of 0 bases from V and 7 bases from J, the junction contained 7 bases not matched to a gene. The CDR3: CASSYSWQGAGGYTF. For the CDR3, the DNA is TGTGCCAGCAGTTACTCGTGGCAGGGGGCCGGTGGCTACACCTTC.

Concerning this clonotype: At one end the junction does not follow the germline gene, possibly because of a read error. The chain uses TRBV5-1 and TRBJ1-1; D not resolved. The CDR3 spans 15 residues. Germline V gene sequence: CDR1 SGHRS, CDR2 YFSETQ. The CDR3: CASSLLEGRVTEAFF. In nucleotides, the CDR3 is TGCGCCAGCAGCTTGCTTGAAGGGAGGGTGACTGAAGCCTTTTTT.

As regards this clonotype: Just one base apart from a much larger clone, this may be a read error. The chain couples TRBV10-3 to TRBJ2-6, with 8 bases identical to TRBD2. The CDR3 runs 15 residues. Trimming cost V 10 bases and J 5 bases; bases outside gene matches: 10. Germline CDR1 ENHRY, CDR2 SYGVKD. Here the CDR3 DNA reads TGTGCCAACCGGGAGGGTAGATCCAGGGCCAACGTCCTGACTTTC. Translation gives CANREGRSRANVLTF.

The chain links TRBV20-1 to TRBJ1-2, with D uncertain. The CDR3 runs to 13 residues. V shed 5 bases and J shed 4 bases, with 14 bases lying between them. The germline V gene encodes CDR1 DFQATT and CDR2 SNEGSKA (reference sequence). The CDR3 region has the DNA TGCAGTGCTTCCCTAGCGGGCGTCTATGGCTACACCTTC. It encodes CSASLAGVYGYTF.

In its sample, this clonotype was seen a few times. Sequence at one end of the junction differs from germline and may be a read error. The rearrangement links TRBV7-2 to TRBJ1-1, with 10 nucleotides matching TRBD1. CDR1 is SGHTA, CDR2 FQGNSA, per germline. The CDR3 is made up of 16 amino acids. The CDR3 region has the DNA TGTGCCAGCAGCTTGGGGACAGGGGTCATGAACACTGTAGCTTTCTTT. Translated: CASSLGTGVMNTVAFF. The whole variable domain, filled in from reference TRBV7-2 and TRBJ1-1, reads GAGVSQSPSNKVTEKGKDVELRCDPISGHTALYWYRQSLGQGLEFLIYFQGNSAPDKSGLPSDRFSAERTGGSVSTLTIQRTQQEDSAVYLCASSLGTGVMNTVAFFGQGTRLTVV.

The chain carries TRBV7-2 and TRBJ2-3, with 10 bases that match TRBD2. The CDR3 has 16 amino acids. Losses at the gene ends were 5 bases for V and 2 bases for J; bases not matched to a gene: 7. CDR1 and CDR2 (germline): SGHTA, FQGNSA. Written as DNA, the CDR3 is TGTGCCAGCAGCCCAATGCTAGCGGGAGCCACAGATACGCAGTATTTT. The encoded protein is CASSPMLAGATDTQYF. The full variable domain, in which reference TRBV7-2 and TRBJ2-3 provide the parts outside the CDR3, is GAGVSQSPSNKVTEKGKDVELRCDPISGHTALYWYRQSLGQGLEFLIYFQGNSAPDKSGLPSDRFSAERTGGSVSTLTIQRTQQEDSAVYLCASSPMLAGATDTQYFGPGTRLTVL.

J is TRBJ1-2 and V is TRBV20-1; perhaps TRBD1 as D (6 bases). V was clipped by 6 bases and J by 0 bases, with 14 bases between them. The CDR3 has 14 amino acids. CDR1 is DFQATT and CDR2 is SNEGSKA in the germline V gene (reference sequence). The CDR3 sequence: CSATTGNSNYGYTF. The CDR3 coding sequence is TGCAGTGCAACTACAGGGAATTCTAACTATGGCTACACCTTC.

There are a few counts of this clonotype. The V gene is TRBV20-1, the J gene TRBJ2-1; D possibly corresponds to TRBD2 (5 bases). The V gene lost 0 bases and the J gene lost 5 bases, with 14 bases spanning the gap. The CDR3 contains 15 residues. The germline gives CDR1 DFQATT, CDR2 SNEGSKA (reference sequence). The DNA of the CDR3 is TGCAGTGCTAGAGATGGTCTCCCCGGGGACAATGAGCAGTTCTTC. Its translation: CSARDGLPGDNEQFF.

About this clonotype itself: A junction end diverges from the germline sequence, so it may reflect a read error. J is TRBJ1-2 and V is TRBV20-1; the D is unclear. Germline CDR1 and CDR2: DFQATT and SNEGSKA (reference sequence). This CDR3 is 15 amino acids long. The CDR3 region has the DNA TGCAGTGCCAAAGTGTTTTCAGAGAAGAACTATGGCTTCACCTTC. It codes for CSAKVFSEKNYGFTF.